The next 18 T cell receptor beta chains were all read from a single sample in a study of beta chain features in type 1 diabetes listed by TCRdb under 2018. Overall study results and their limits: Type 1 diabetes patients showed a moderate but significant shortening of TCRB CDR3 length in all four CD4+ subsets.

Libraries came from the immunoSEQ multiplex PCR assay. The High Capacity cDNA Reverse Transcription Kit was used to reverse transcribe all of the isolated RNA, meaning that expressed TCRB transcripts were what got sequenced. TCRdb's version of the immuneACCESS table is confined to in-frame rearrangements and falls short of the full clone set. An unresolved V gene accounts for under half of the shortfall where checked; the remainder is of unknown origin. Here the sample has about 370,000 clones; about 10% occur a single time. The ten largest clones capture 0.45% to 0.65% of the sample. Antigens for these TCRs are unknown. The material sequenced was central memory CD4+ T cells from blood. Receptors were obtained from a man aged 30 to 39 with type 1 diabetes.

CDR3 sequence: CASSSDYIREAFF. In DNA form, the CDR3 reads TGTGCCAGCAGTTCTGACTATATCCGTGAAGCTTTCTTT. J is TRBJ1-1 and V is TRBV6-5; D call uncertain. Trimming left V 4 bases short and J 7 bases short, with 13 bases between. This CDR3 contains 13 residues. CDR1 MNHEY and CDR2 SVGAGI come from the germline V gene.

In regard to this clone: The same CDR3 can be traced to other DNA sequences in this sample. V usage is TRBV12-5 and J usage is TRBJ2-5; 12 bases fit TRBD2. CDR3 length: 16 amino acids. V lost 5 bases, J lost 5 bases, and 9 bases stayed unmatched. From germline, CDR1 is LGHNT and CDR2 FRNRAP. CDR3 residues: CASGQYASGRVETQYF. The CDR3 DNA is TGTGCTAGTGGTCAATACGCTAGCGGGAGGGTGGAGACCCAGTACTTC.

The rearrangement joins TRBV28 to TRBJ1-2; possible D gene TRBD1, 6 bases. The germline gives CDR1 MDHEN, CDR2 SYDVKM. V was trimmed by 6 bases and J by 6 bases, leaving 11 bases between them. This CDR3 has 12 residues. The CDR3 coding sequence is TGTGCCAGCAGGACAGGAATGGATGGCTACACCTTC. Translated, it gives CASRTGMDGYTF.

The CDR3 protein is CASRAGGIYGYTF. The CDR3 nucleotides read TGTGCCAGCCGAGCGGGAGGGATCTATGGCTACACCTTC. The chain carries TRBV7-9 and TRBJ1-2, with D unresolved. CDR3 length equals 13 residues. The germline V gene has CDR1 SEHNR and CDR2 FQNEAQ (reference sequence). V was clipped by 8 bases and J by 4 bases, with 14 bases between them.

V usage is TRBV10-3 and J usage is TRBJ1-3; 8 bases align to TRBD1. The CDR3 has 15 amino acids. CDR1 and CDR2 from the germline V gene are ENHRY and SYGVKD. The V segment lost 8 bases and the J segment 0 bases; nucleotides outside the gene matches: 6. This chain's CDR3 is CAIGGQGSSGNTIYF. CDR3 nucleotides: TGTGCCATCGGAGGACAGGGCTCCTCTGGAAACACCATATATTTT.

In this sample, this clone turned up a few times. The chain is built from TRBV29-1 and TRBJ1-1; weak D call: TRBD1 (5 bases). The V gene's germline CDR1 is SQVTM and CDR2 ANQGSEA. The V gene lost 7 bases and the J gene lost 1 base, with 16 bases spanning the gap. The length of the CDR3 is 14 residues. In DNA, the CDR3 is TGCAGCGCCAGAAACAGGTTAGCGAACACTGAAGCTTTCTTT. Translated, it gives CSARNRLANTEAFF.

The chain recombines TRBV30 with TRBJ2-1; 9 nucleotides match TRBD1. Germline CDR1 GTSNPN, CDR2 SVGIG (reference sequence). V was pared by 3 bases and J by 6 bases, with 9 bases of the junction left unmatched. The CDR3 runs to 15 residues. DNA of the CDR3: TGTGCCTGGAGGGGGGGACAGGGACGGCTCAATGAGCAGTTCTTC. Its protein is CAWRGGQGRLNEQFF.

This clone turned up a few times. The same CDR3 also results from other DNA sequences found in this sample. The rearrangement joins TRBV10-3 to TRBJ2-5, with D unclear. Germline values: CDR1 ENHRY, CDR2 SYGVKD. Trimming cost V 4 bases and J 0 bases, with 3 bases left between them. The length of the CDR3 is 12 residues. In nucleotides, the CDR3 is TGTGCCATCAGTGGTAACCAAGAGACCCAGTACTTC. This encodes CAISGNQETQYF.

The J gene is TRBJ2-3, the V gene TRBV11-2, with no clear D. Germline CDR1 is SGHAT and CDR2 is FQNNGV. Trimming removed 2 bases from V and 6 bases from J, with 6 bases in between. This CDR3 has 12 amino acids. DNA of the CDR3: TGTGCCAGCAGCTTATCTGGGGATACGCAGTATTTT. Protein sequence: CASSLSGDTQYF.

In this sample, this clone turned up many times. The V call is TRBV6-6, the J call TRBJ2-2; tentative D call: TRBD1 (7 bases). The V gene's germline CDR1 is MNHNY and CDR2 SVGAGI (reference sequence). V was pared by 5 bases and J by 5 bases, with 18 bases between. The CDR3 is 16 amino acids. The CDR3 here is CASSRGGGGATGELFF. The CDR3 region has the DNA TGTGCCAGCAGTAGGGGAGGAGGGGGCGCAACCGGGGAGCTGTTTTTT.

The CDR3 is CASLSGTGAYEQYF. CDR3 DNA: TGTGCCAGCCTATCCGGGACAGGGGCATACGAGCAGTACTTC. The chain uses TRBV6-5 and TRBJ2-7, with 10 bases identical to TRBD1. Germline assignment: CDR1 MNHEY and CDR2 SVGAGI. The CDR3 is 14 amino acids. The V gene end was trimmed by 8 bases and the J gene end by 4 bases; junction bases not matched to a gene: 8.

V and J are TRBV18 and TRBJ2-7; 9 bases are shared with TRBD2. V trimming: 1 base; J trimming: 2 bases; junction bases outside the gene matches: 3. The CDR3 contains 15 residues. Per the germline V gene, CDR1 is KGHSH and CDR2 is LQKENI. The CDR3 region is CASSPRREGTYEQYF. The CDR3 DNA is TGTGCCAGCTCACCACGGCGGGAGGGCACCTACGAGCAGTACTTC.

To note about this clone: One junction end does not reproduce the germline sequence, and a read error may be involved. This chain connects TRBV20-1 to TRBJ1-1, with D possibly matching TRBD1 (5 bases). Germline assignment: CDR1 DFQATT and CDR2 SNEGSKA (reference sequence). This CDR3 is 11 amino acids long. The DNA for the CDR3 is TGCAGTGCTAGTCCGGGGGAACACCCGGTCTTT. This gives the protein CSASPGEHPVF.

This CDR3 is CSVREYMLPSGITDTQYF. DNA of the CDR3: TGCAGCGTTCGCGAATATATGCTCCCTAGCGGAATCACAGATACGCAGTATTTT. This sequence joins TRBV29-1 and TRBJ2-3; 7 bases are shared with TRBD2. The V segment lost 5 bases and the J segment 2 bases; nucleotides outside the gene matches: 19. Germline V gene data show CDR1 as SQVTM and CDR2 as ANQGSEA. The CDR3 has 18 amino acids.

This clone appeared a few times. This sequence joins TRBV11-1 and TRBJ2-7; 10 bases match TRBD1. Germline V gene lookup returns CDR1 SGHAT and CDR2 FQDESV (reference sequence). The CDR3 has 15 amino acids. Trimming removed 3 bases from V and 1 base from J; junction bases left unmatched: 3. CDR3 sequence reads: CASSLRQGASYEQYF. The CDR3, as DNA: TGTGCCAGCAGCTTGAGACAGGGGGCATCCTACGAGCAGTACTTC.

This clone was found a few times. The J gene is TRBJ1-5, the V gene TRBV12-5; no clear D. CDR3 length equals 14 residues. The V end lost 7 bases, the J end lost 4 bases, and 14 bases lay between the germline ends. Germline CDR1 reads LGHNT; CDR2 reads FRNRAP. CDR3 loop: CASASIGENQPQHF. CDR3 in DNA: TGTGCTAGTGCCTCAATAGGAGAAAATCAGCCCCAGCATTTT.

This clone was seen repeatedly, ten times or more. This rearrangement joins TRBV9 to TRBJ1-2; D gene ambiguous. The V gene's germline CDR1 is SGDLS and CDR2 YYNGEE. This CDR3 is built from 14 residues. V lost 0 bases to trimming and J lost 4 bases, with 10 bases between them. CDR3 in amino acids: CASSVGTETYGYTF. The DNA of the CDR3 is TGTGCCAGCAGCGTAGGCACAGAAACCTATGGCTACACCTTC.

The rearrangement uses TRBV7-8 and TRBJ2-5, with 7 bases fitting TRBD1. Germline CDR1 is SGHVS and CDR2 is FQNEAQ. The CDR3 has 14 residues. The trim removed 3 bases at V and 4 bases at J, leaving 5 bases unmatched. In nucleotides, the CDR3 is TGTGCCAGCAGCTTCACCGGGACAGCAGAGACCCAGTACTTC. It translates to CASSFTGTAETQYF. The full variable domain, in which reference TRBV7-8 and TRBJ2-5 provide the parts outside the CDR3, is GAGVSQSPRYKVAKRGQDVALRCDPISGHVSLFWYQQALGQGPEFLTYFQNEAQLDKSGLPSDRFFAERPEGSVSTLKIQRTQQEDSAVYLCASSFTGTAETQYFGPGTRLLVL.